The subject of this entry is one TCR beta chain. The sample comes from a study of T cell changes during pregnancy in multiple sclerosis. TCRdb's table, derived via immunoSEQ multiplex PCR, lists solely in-frame clones and lacks some. The sample consists of tens of thousands of clones, 80% to 95% of them appearing once. This material consisted of CD4+ T cells from peripheral blood mononuclear cells, taken after pregnancy. The clonotype was recovered from a female donor in good health, enrolled as a control in a pregnancy study.

CDR3 protein: CASSYGDRRLEQYF. CDR3 in DNA: TGTGCCAGCAGCTATGGGGACAGAAGGCTCGAGCAGTACTTC. The chain carries TRBV6-5 and TRBJ2-7, with 7 positions matching TRBD1. V lost 6 bases, J lost 6 bases, and 11 bases stayed unmatched. Germline V gene lookup returns CDR1 MNHEY and CDR2 SVGAGI. The CDR3 spans 14 residues.